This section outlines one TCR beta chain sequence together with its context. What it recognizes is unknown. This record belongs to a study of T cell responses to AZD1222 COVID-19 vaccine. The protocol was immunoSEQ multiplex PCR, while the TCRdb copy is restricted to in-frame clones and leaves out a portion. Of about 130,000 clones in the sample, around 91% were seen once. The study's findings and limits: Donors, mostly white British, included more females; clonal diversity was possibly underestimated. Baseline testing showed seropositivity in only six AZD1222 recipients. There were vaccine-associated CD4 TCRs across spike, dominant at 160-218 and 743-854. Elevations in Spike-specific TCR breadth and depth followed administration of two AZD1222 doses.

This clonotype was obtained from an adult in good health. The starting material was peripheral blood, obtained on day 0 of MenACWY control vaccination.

CDR3 nucleotide sequence: TGTGCCAGCAGTCCACGGACAGGGAGCCAAGAGACCCAGTACTTC. This sequence encodes CASSPRTGSQETQYF. V usage is TRBV28 and J usage is TRBJ2-5; 8 nucleotides align to TRBD1. V was pared by 5 bases and J by 1 base, with 6 bases of the junction left unmatched. From germline, CDR1 is MDHEN and CDR2 SYDVKM. The CDR3 consists of 15 residues.